These 17 T cell receptor beta chains share one sample of origin, sequenced in a study of vaccination effects on CD4 cells after COVID-19. These receptors lack a known antigen. Profiled with immunoSEQ multiplex PCR; TCRdb holds only in-frame clones, not every one. In the table there are 78,000 or so clones, over 70% of which are singletons. Expansion of antigen-specific CD4+ T cells with viral peptide pools was carried out by the ViraFEST assay before sequencing. Culture lasted under 13 days before CD4+ T cell isolation. Vaccine recipients lacked prior SARS-CoV-2 infection and had negative nucleocapsid antibodies. The specimen was CD4+ T cells from PBMCs cultured with SARS-CoV-2 spike peptides, collected before COVID-19 vaccination. Receptor source: a human donor who received a COVID-19 vaccine.

This chain uses TRBV27 with TRBJ2-2; 8 positions match TRBD1. The J segment lost 2 bases and the V segment lost 5 bases, leaving 4 bases of the junction unmatched. The length of the CDR3 is 15 residues. Germline V gene data show CDR1 as MNHEY and CDR2 as SMNVEV (reference sequence). The DNA for the CDR3 is TGTGCCAGCAGTCCGCAGGGGGCTAACACCGGGGAGCTGTTTTTT. Translating it yields CASSPQGANTGELFF.

The chain carries TRBV5-4 and TRBJ2-4; TRBD2 is a possible D gene (6 bases). Trimming cost V 0 bases and J 1 base, with 14 bases left between them. CDR3 size: 17 residues. Germline values: CDR1 SGHNT, CDR2 YYREEE (reference sequence). CDR3 sequence: CASSLVRGSFAKNIQYF. The CDR3 coding sequence is TGTGCCAGCAGCTTGGTCCGGGGGTCGTTTGCCAAAAACATTCAGTACTTC.

This rearrangement joins TRBV7-8 to TRBJ1-6; D perhaps matches TRBD1 (6 bases). V shed 5 bases and J shed 7 bases, with 12 bases lying between them. The CDR3 runs 14 residues. Germline values: CDR1 SGHVS, CDR2 FQNEAQ. CDR3 region: CASSAFTGNSPLHF. CDR3 DNA: TGTGCCAGCAGCGCGTTCACAGGGAATTCACCCCTCCACTTT. Full variable domain (rest looked up from reference TRBV7-8 and TRBJ1-6): GAGVSQSPRYKVAKRGQDVALRCDPISGHVSLFWYQQALGQGPEFLTYFQNEAQLDKSGLPSDRFFAERPEGSVSTLKIQRTQQEDSAVYLCASSAFTGNSPLHFGNGTRLTVT.

The chain combines TRBV5-1 with TRBJ2-5; unclear D gene. Trimming removed 4 bases at V and 4 bases at J, with 14 bases between. Germline CDR1 is SGHRS and CDR2 is YFSETQ. The CDR3 is made up of 14 amino acids. As DNA, the CDR3 is TGCGCCAGCAGCCAGCCAGAAGGACGAGAGACCCAGTACTTC. Protein: CASSQPEGRETQYF.

The chain joins TRBV13 to TRBJ2-4, with D tentatively TRBD1 (7 bases). With 6 bases removed from V and 1 base from J, the gap between germline ends came to 10 bases. The CDR3 is made up of 14 amino acids. Looked up from germline, CDR1 is PRHDT and CDR2 is FYEKMQ (reference sequence). This CDR3 reads CASREGAAKNIQYF. The CDR3 nucleotides read TGTGCCAGCAGGGAGGGGGCGGCCAAAAACATTCAGTACTTC. Using reference TRBV13 and TRBJ2-4 for the parts outside the CDR3, the full variable domain is AAGVIQSPRHLIKEKRETATLKCYPIPRHDTVYWYQQGPGQDPQFLISFYEKMQSDKGSIPDRFSAQQFSDYHSELNMSSLELGDSALYFCASREGAAKNIQYFGAGTRLSVL.

V and J are TRBV14 and TRBJ1-4, with 9 nucleotides matching TRBD1. V gave up 6 bases and J gave up 5 bases; unmatched junction bases: 7. CDR3 size: 15 residues. CDR1 is SGHDN, CDR2 FVKESK, per germline. The CDR3: CASSSKQGANEKLFF. The DNA of the CDR3 is TGTGCCAGCAGTTCAAAACAGGGGGCAAATGAAAAACTGTTTTTT.

The chain has TRBV5-6 and TRBJ1-6, with TRBD1 matching 10 bases. The CDR3 spans 17 residues. V was pared by 2 bases and J by 9 bases, with 11 bases of the junction left unmatched. CDR1 and CDR2 from the germline V gene are SGHDT and YYEEEE. As DNA, the CDR3 is TGTGCCAGCAGCTTCCTTTTATCCGGGACAGGGGTTTCACCCCTCCACTTT. Protein sequence: CASSFLLSGTGVSPLHF. The full variable domain, rest sourced from reference TRBV5-6 and TRBJ1-6, is DAGVTQSPTHLIKTRGQQVTLRCSPKSGHDTVSWYQQALGQGPQFIFQYYEEEERQRGNFPDRFSGHQFPNYSSELNVNALLLGDSALYLCASSFLLSGTGVSPLHFGNGTRLTVT.

This clone was counted a few times. Distinct nucleotide sequences in the sample also encode this CDR3. This sequence joins TRBV28 and TRBJ2-7; 8 nucleotides match TRBD2. After removal of 3 bases from V and 1 base from J, the junction contained 8 bases not matched to a gene. Looked up from germline, CDR1 is MDHEN and CDR2 is SYDVKM. This CDR3 spans 16 amino acids. CDR3 loop: CASSFSLAGLSYEQYV. The CDR3 DNA follows: TGTGCCAGCAGTTTCTCTTTAGCGGGGTTGTCCTACGAGCAGTACGTC.

This clone was seen a handful of times. The V call is TRBV24-1, the J call TRBJ2-5, with D unresolved. Trimming removed 5 bases at V and 4 bases at J, with 7 bases between. Per the germline V gene, CDR1 is KGHDR and CDR2 is SFDVKD. This CDR3 has 12 residues. The CDR3 nucleotides read TGTGCCACCAGTGCAAGAGGAGAGACCCAGTACTTC. Its translation is CATSARGETQYF.

The chain links TRBV5-6 to TRBJ2-7; D unresolved. The V end was cut by 5 bases, the J end by 0 bases, with 6 bases between. Germline V lookup: CDR1 SGHDT, CDR2 YYEEEE. The CDR3 length is 12 residues. The DNA of the CDR3 is TGTGCCAGCAGAAAGGACTCCTACGAGCAGTACGTC. Translated, it gives CASRKDSYEQYV.

V and J are TRBV29-1 and TRBJ1-2, with D possibly matching TRBD1 (5 bases). Germline V CDR1 and CDR2: SQVTM, ANQGSEA. The CDR3 runs 13 residues. The chain's CDR3 is CSFRDLGGYGYTF. The CDR3 bases are TGCAGTTTCCGGGACCTCGGCGGCTATGGCTACACCTTC.

V is TRBV7-2 and J is TRBJ2-5, with 14 bases lining up with TRBD2. This CDR3 is built from 16 residues. Losses at the gene ends were 6 bases for V and 3 bases for J; bases not matched to a gene: 6. CDR1 and CDR2 (germline): SGHTA, FQGNSA. CDR3 nucleotides: TGTGCCAGCAGTTCGGGACTAGCGGGGGCCAAAGAGACCCAGTACTTC. It codes for CASSSGLAGAKETQYF.

The chain employs TRBV24-1 and TRBJ2-5; D may correspond to TRBD1 or TRBD2 (6 bases each). CDR3 length equals 14 residues. Trimming removed 5 bases from V and 5 bases from J, with 14 bases in between. CDR1 KGHDR and CDR2 SFDVKD come from the germline V gene. Here the CDR3 reads CATSVTGARETQYF. The CDR3 DNA reads TGTGCCACCAGTGTTACGGGGGCCCGGGAGACCCAGTACTTC.

This chain uses TRBV12-5 with TRBJ2-7, with D possibly being TRBD1 (5 bases). The CDR3 is 17 residues long. V was shortened by 8 bases and J by 5 bases, with 28 bases between the two germline ends. Per the germline V gene, CDR1 is LGHNT and CDR2 is FRNRAP. Here the CDR3 DNA reads TGTGCTAGTACCCCAGACACAGGTAAACACGGTCAACACGAGCAGTACGTC. Amino acids: CASTPDTGKHGQHEQYV.

The chain combines TRBV5-6 with TRBJ2-7; D is perhaps TRBD1 or TRBD2 (5 bases each). Between the trimmed V and J ends, which lost 1 base and 0 bases, there was a span of 11 bases. The germline CDR1 and CDR2 sequences are SGHDT and YYEEEE. CDR3 length: 15 residues. The CDR3 bases are TGTGCCAGCAGCTTGAGGGCAGGGAGCTCCTACGAGCAGTACGTC. This gives the protein CASSLRAGSSYEQYV.

CDR3 protein: CASSLDLTGLSYEQYV. The DNA of the CDR3 is TGTGCCAGCAGCTTAGATCTGACAGGACTCTCCTACGAGCAGTACGTC. The J gene is TRBJ2-7, the V gene TRBV11-2; TRBD1 is a possible D gene (6 bases). Germline V gene sequence: CDR1 SGHAT, CDR2 FQNNGV. This CDR3 contains 16 residues. Trimming stripped 0 bases from V and 0 bases from J, with 12 bases between.

The chain uses TRBV7-3 and TRBJ2-2, with 9 bases that match TRBD2. CDR3 length: 16 residues. The germline V gene encodes CDR1 SGHTA and CDR2 FQGTGA. The V segment lost 1 base and the J segment 6 bases; nucleotides outside the gene matches: 6. The CDR3 is CASSLKPAGGAGELFF. DNA for the CDR3: TGTGCCAGCAGCTTAAAGCCAGCGGGGGGAGCCGGGGAGCTGTTTTTT.